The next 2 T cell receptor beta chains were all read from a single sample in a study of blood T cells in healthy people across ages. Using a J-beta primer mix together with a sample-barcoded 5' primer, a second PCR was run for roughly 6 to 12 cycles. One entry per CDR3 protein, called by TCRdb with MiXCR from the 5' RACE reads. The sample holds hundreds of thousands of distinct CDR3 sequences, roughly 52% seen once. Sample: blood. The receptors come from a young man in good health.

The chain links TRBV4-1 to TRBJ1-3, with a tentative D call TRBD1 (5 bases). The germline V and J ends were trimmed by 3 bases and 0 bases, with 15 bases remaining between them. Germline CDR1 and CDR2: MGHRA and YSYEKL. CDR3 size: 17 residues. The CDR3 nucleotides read TGCGCCAGCAGCCATTTGGGCACAGGCTACTCTGGAAACACCATATATTTT. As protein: CASSHLGTGYSGNTIYF.

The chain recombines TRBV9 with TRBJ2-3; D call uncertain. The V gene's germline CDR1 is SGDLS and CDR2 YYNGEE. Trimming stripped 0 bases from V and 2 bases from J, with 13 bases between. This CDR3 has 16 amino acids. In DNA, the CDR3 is TGTGCCAGCAGCGTAGCTTCAAGGGTATCCACAGATACGCAGTATTTT. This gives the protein CASSVASRVSTDTQYF. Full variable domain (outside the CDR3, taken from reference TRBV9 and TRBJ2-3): DSGVTQTPKHLITATGQRVTLRCSPRSGDLSVYWYQQSLDQGLQFLIQYYNGEERAKGNILERFSAQQFPDLHSELNLSSLELGDSALYFCASSVASRVSTDTQYFGPGTRLTVL.